One TCR beta chain is described in this entry. It has no known antigen specificity. Base qualities are not recorded, but no much larger clone differs from it by a single base. The entry originates in a study of T cell responses to AZD1222 COVID-19 vaccine (dated by TCRdb to the early 2020s). Turning to the overall study: AZD1222 recipients with second doses at about 4 weeks or about 12 weeks were pooled, because spike-specific TCR depth and breadth did not differ between schedules. A total of 233 trial participants underwent TCR sequencing, of whom 207 had received two doses of AZD1222 and some 25 had received two doses of the MenACWY control vaccine. Trial participants were enrolled by age into 18-55, 56-69 and 70-plus year subgroups, with about 150, 28 and 57 TCR-sequenced participants respectively.

General conclusions and limits of the study: Vaccine-associated CD4 TCRs spanned the whole spike protein, with dominant responses in regions 160-218 and 743-854. Because no day 14 peak-response samples were available, repertoires were characterized only after the peak T cell response. In the small 56-69-year group, the increase in depth fell short of significance, most likely because of low power. Participants were mostly white British, with more females than males. The authors suggested clonal diversity may have been underestimated. Conclusions about previously exposed vaccinees were limited because only six AZD1222 recipients were SARS-CoV-2 seropositive at baseline. After two AZD1222 doses, both the breadth and the depth of spike-specific TCRs were significantly higher than at day 0 and than in MenACWY recipients. Reportedly, close to half of the unique spike-specific TCRs recognized epitopes lying outside the regions that are mutated in the B.1.351 and B.1.1.7 variants.

The CDR3 regions of human TCRbeta chains were analyzed by immunosequencing. In the authors' own workflow: Repertoire TCRs were matched against a reference library of SARS-CoV-2-specific TCRs generated with the MIRA antigen-specificity platform. Breadth meant the fraction of unique TCRs that were SARS-CoV-2-associated, whereas depth meant the fraction of total T cells that were SARS-CoV-2-associated. Using the MIRA data, each spike-specific TCR was assigned both to the spike region to which the TCR was reactive and to a CD4 or CD8 class. Log10-transformed breadth and depth values were compared by one-way ANOVA with Sidak's multiple comparisons tests. Entries here come from immuneACCESS through TCRdb and include only in-frame sequences with V and J called. Some clones fail to appear in such tables; in the studies checked, an unresolved V gene covers under half of the shortfall, and the cause of the remainder is unknown. That table is the source of V, J and clone size, and D and trimming were worked out from the DNA. This sample is represented by about 150,000 clones; 80% to 90% of them were singletons. Around 4.9% of the sample belongs to the ten largest clones.

This specimen's time point label, per the study, means: baseline before first vaccination. Vaccinee samples were obtained from the UK trials COV001 and COV002, which included a single-blind randomized controlled phase 2/3 trial of AZD1222 (ChAdOx1 nCoV-19) in healthy adults. Trial participant PBMC samples were collected at day 0 and day 28 after the second dose for TCRbeta chain sequencing. This material consisted of peripheral blood, taken on day 0 of AZD1222 vaccination. This clonotype was sampled from an adult in good health.

The nucleotide sequence is TGTGCCAGCAGTACAATACAGCGATCCGCGGGTCAGCCCCAGCATTTT. The translation is CASSTIQRSAGQPQHF. The sequence links TRBV6-6 to TRBJ1-5, with no reliable assignment of the D segment. The CDR3 contains 16 residues, cysteine and phenylalanine counted. CDR3 DNA only is kept here, 48 bases in frame from base 1. V sheds 5 bases and J sheds 6 bases, leaving 20 bases between their ends. According to the germline V gene (reference sequence), CDR1 reads MNHNY and CDR2 reads SVGAGI.